The 6 T cell receptor beta chains presented below share a single source sample, sequenced in a study of control samples from healthy donors and cancer patients. TCRdb's table, derived via immunoSEQ multiplex PCR, lists solely in-frame clones and lacks some. The sample carries about 130,000 clones, approximately 95% recorded once. The sample taken for sequencing was blood. The receptors shown here come from a young man in good health.

The chain carries TRBV2 and TRBJ2-1; the D gene is possibly TRBD1 (6 bases). Germline V lookup: CDR1 SNHLY, CDR2 FYNNEI. Trimming took 9 bases from V and 2 from J, leaving 29 bases between them. CDR3 size: 19 residues. For the CDR3, the DNA is TGTGCCAGGGAGTACCTCCCGCGGGCAGGGGATAGGGCCTACAATGAGCAGTTCTTC. As protein: CAREYLPRAGDRAYNEQFF. The variable domain in full, with the rest retrieved from reference TRBV2 and TRBJ2-1, is EPEVTQTPSHQVTQMGQEVILRCVPISNHLYFYWYRQILGQKVEFLVSFYNNEISEKSEIFDDQFSVERPDGSNFTLKIRSTKLEDSAMYFCAREYLPRAGDRAYNEQFFGPGTRLTVL.

The rearrangement links TRBV2 to TRBJ1-1; a weak D match, TRBD1 (5 bases). The V gene's germline CDR1 is SNHLY and CDR2 FYNNEI. The length of the CDR3 is 13 residues. Deletions cut 8 bases from V and 10 bases from J, with 20 bases between. CDR3 coding DNA: TGTGCCAGCTCCGCTGGGACCGGGGGATCAGCTTTCTTT. This codes for CASSAGTGGSAFF. The complete variable domain, with remaining parts taken from reference TRBV2 and TRBJ1-1, reads EPEVTQTPSHQVTQMGQEVILRCVPISNHLYFYWYRQILGQKVEFLVSFYNNEISEKSEIFDDQFSVERPDGSNFTLKIRSTKLEDSAMYFCASSAGTGGSAFFGQGTRLTVV.

V gene TRBV7-2 combines with J gene TRBJ1-2; D is possibly TRBD1 (6 bases). CDR1 and CDR2 (germline): SGHTA, FQGNSA. Between the trimmed V and J ends, which lost 6 bases and 6 bases, there was a span of 14 bases. This CDR3 has 13 amino acids. CDR3 DNA sequence: TGTGCCAGCAGTCAAACAGGGACCCATGGCTACACCTTC. It encodes CASSQTGTHGYTF.

The J gene is TRBJ1-2, the V gene TRBV6-5; possible D gene TRBD1, 6 bases. Germline V lookup: CDR1 MNHEY, CDR2 SVGAGI. The CDR3 totals 13 residues. The ends were cut back, 2 bases at V and 7 bases at J, with 11 bases in the middle. CDR3 DNA: TGTGCCAGCAGTTACGCAGGGGCAAGTGGCTACACCTTC. It yields the protein CASSYAGASGYTF.

The rearrangement uses TRBV4-1 and TRBJ2-3, with D uncertain. V lost 0 bases and J 6 bases, leaving 7 bases between the germline ends. CDR1 is MGHRA, CDR2 YSYEKL, per germline. This CDR3 is built from 13 residues. The CDR3 DNA sequence: TGCGCCAGCAGCCAAGAATGGGTTGATACGCAGTATTTT. Protein sequence: CASSQEWVDTQYF.

This clone showed up just once. The chain has TRBV5-6 and TRBJ2-3; D call uncertain. V lost 4 bases and J lost 2, with 5 bases in between. The CDR3 consists of 12 residues. CDR1 and CDR2 from the germline V gene are SGHDT and YYEEEE. CDR3 nucleotide sequence: TGTGCCAGCAGCCGATACACAGATACGCAGTATTTT. This translates into CASSRYTDTQYF.